This T cell receptor (beta chain) was found in a study of blood T cells in healthy people across ages. CDR3 length: 13 residues. Trimming removed 6 bases from V and 2 bases from J, with 11 bases in between. Many counts were recorded for this clonotype. Using a J-beta primer mix together with a sample-barcoded 5' primer, a second PCR was run for roughly 6 to 11 cycles. TCRdb used MiXCR to reprocess the 5' RACE reads, holding one entry per CDR3 protein. The sample gives about a million distinct CDR3 sequences, 51% of which show up once; over 20% is in the top ten. This sequence was found in an older woman in good health. The chain links TRBV12-3 or TRBV12-4 to TRBJ2-7; D remains unclear. Sequenced sample: blood. CDR3 region: CASSLAGTYEQYF. CDR3 nucleotide sequence: TGTGCCAGCAGCTTGGCTGGGACCTACGAGCAGTACTTC.